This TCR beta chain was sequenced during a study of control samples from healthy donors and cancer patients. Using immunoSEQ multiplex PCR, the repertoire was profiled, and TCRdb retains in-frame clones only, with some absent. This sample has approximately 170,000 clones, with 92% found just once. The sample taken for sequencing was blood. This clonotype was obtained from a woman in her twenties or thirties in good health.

CDR3 sequence: CASSLGGRENIQYF. For the CDR3, the DNA is TGCGCCAGCAGCTTGGGAGGACGGGAAAACATTCAGTACTTC. The genes are TRBV5-1 and TRBJ2-4; D not resolved. The V and J ends lost 0 bases and 5 bases respectively, with 9 bases between them. The CDR3 extends over 14 amino acids. Germline CDR1 reads SGHRS; CDR2 reads YFSETQ.